This T cell receptor (beta chain) comes out of a study of blood T cell repertoires in COVID-19. On the study more broadly: Sources were T cells, B-cell-depleted T cells, or PBMCs; the material itself was cDNA or gDNA.

Cohort allocation depended upon clinical history that participants reported. The length of the CDR3 is 15 residues. V dropped 0 bases and J dropped 5 bases, with 13 bases sitting between them. In germline, CDR1 is LNHDA, CDR2 SQIVND (reference sequence). Assay: immunoSEQ multiplex PCR; the TCRdb copy retains only in-frame clones and omits some. The sample lists roughly 310,000 clones; around 91% were seen once. J is TRBJ2-5 and V is TRBV19, with D uncertain. Sequenced input: PBMCs or T cells enriched from blood (not recorded which). The TCR was taken from a woman aged 40 to 50 who had recovered from COVID-19. This CDR3 reads CASSIDTRFGETQYF. The CDR3 coding sequence is TGTGCCAGTAGTATAGATACCCGGTTTGGTGAGACCCAGTACTTC.